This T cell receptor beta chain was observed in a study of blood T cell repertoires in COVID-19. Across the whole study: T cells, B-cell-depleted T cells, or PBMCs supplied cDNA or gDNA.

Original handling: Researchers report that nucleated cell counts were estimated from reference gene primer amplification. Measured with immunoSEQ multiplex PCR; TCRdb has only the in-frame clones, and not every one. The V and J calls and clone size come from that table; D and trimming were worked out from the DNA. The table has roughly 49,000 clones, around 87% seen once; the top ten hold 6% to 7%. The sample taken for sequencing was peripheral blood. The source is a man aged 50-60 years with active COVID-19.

As DNA, the CDR3 is TGTGCCAGCAGCTCGGGACAGGTGGGAGATCAGCCCCAGCATTTT. Amino acids: CASSSGQVGDQPQHF. The J gene is TRBJ1-5, the V gene TRBV11-2; TRBD1 aligns across 8 bases. Germline V gene data show CDR1 as SGHAT and CDR2 as FQNNGV. The V gene end was trimmed by 4 bases and the J gene end by 5 bases; junction bases not matched to a gene: 7. The CDR3 loop spans 15 amino acids.